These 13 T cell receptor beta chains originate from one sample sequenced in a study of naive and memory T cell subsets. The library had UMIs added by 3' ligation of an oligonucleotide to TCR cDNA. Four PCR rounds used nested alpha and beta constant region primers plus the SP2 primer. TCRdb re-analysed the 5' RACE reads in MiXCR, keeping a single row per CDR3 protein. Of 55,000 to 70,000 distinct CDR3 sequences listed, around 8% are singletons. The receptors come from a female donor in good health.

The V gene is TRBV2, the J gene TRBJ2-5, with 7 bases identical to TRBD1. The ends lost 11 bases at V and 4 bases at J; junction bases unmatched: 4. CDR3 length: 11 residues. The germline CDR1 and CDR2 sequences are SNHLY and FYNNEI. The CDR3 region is CAGRQGETQYF. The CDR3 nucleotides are TGTGCCGGAAGACAGGGAGAGACCCAGTACTTC.

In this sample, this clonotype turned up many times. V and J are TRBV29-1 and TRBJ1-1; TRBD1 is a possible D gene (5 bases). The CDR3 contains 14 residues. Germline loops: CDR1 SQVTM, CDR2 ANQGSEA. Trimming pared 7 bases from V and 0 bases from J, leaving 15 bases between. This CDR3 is CSAGGGFMNTEAFF. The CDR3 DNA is TGCAGCGCTGGGGGTGGATTCATGAACACTGAAGCTTTCTTT.

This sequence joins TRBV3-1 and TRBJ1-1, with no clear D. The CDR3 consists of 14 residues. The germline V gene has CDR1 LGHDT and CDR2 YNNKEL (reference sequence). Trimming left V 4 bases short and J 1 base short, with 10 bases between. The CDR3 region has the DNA TGTGCCAGCAGCCCGTGGGGAGGGAACACTGAAGCTTTCTTT. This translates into CASSPWGGNTEAFF.

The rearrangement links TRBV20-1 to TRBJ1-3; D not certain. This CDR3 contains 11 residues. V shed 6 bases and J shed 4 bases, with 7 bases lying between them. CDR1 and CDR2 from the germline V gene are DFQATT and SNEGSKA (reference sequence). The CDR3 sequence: CSARWGNTIYF. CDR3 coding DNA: TGCAGTGCCAGATGGGGAAACACCATATATTTT.

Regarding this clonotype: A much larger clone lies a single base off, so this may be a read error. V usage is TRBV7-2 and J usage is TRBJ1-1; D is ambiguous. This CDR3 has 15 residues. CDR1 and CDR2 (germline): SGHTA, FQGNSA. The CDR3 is CVSSLVPTVLTEAFF. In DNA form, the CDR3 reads TGTGTCAGCAGCTTAGTTCCCACTGTGCTCACTGAAGCTTTCTTT.

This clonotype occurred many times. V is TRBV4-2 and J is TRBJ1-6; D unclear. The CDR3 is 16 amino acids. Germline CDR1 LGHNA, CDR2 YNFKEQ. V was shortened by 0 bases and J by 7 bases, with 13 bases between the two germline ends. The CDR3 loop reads CASSQDRGPGNSPLHF. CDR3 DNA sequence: TGTGCCAGCAGCCAAGATCGAGGCCCGGGGAATTCACCCCTCCACTTT.

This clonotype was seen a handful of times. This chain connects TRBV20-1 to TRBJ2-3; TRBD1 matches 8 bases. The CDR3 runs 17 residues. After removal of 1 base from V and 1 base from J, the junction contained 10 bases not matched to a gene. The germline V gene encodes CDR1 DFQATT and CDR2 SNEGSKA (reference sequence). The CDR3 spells CSARAIAGGDGTDTQYF. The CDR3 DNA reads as TGCAGTGCTAGAGCTATTGCAGGGGGCGATGGCACAGATACGCAGTATTTT.

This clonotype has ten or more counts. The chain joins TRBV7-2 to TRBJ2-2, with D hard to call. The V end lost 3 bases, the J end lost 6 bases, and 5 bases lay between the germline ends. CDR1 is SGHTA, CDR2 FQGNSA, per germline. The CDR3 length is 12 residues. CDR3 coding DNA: TGTGCCAGCAGCTTTGGCCCCGGGGAGCTGTTTTTT. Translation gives CASSFGPGELFF.

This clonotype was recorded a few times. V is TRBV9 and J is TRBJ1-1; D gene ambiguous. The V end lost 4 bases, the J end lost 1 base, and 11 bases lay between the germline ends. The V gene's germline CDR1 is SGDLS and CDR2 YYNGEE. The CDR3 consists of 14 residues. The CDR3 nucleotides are TGTGCCAGCAGCCTAGGCGTCGAGAACACTGAAGCTTTCTTT. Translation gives CASSLGVENTEAFF.

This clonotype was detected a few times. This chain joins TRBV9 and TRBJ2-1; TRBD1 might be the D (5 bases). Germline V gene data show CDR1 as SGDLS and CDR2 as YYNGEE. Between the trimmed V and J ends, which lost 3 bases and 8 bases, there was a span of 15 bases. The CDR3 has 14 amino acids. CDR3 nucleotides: TGTGCCAGCAGCGCGAAATCAGGGATCGATGAGCAGTTCTTC. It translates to CASSAKSGIDEQFF.

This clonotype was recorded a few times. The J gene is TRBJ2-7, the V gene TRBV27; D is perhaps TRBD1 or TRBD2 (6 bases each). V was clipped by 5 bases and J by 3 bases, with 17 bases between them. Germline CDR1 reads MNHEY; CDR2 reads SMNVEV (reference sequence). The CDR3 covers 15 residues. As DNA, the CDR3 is TGTGCCAGCAGTCCCCTGGTGGGGGGCTTCTACGAGCAGTACTTC. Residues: CASSPLVGGFYEQYF.

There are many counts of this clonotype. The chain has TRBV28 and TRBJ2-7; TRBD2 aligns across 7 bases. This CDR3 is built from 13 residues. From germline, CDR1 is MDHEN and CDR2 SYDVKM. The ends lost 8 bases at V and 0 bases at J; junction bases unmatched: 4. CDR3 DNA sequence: TGTGCCAGCGGGCGGGGGAGCTCCTACGAGCAGTACTTC. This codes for CASGRGSSYEQYF.

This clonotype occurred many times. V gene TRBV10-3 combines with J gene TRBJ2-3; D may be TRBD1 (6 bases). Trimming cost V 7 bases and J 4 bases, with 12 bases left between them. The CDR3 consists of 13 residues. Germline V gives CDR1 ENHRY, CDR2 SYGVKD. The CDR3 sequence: CAITRTVADTQYF. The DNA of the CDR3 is TGTGCCATCACCAGGACAGTGGCAGATACGCAGTATTTT.